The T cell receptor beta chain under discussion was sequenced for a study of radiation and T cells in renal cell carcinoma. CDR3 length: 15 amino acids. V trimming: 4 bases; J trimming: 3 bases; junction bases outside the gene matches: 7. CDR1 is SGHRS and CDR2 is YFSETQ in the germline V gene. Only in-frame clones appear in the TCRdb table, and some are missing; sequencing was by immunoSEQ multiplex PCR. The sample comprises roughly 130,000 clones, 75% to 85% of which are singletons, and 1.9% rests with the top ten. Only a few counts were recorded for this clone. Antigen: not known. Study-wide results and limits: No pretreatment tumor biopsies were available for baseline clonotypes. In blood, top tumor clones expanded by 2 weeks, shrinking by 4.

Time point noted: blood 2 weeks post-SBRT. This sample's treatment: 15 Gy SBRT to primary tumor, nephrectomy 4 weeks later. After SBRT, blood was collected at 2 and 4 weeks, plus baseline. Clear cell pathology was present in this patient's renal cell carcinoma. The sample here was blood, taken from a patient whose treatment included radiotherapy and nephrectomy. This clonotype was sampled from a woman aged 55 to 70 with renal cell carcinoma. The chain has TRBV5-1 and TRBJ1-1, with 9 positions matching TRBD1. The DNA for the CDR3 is TGCGCCAGCAGCGAAACAGGGGGCAGGTACACTGAAGCTTTCTTT. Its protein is CASSETGGRYTEAFF. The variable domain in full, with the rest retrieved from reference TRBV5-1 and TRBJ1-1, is KAGVTQTPRYLIKTRGQQVTLSCSPISGHRSVSWYQQTPGQGLQFLFEYFSETQRNKGNFPGRFSGRQFSNSRSEMNVSTLELGDSALYLCASSETGGRYTEAFFGQGTRLTVV.